This TCR beta chain was captured in a study of tumor-infiltrating lymphocytes in primary liver carcinoma. Regarding the study as a whole: Tumor-adjacent and tumor-blood pairs displayed less overlap than did pairs of tumor regions.

Germline DNA was extracted alongside blood RNA, which was obtained from unsorted whole blood. No patient had received treatment, and all had chronic HBV infection. Presurgery, around 4 milliliters of peripheral blood were collected. There are 12 residues in the CDR3. Germline CDR1 is MNHNY and CDR2 is SVGAGI (reference sequence). On this clonotype: Antigen unknown. This clone may be a read error of a much larger clone one base away.

Total RNA (roughly 0.45 ug) served as template for TCR beta cDNA synthesis primed by a constant-region primer. Nested multiplex PCR, run for three rounds with slightly modified ARM-PCR, yielded TCR beta libraries. Two initial PCR rounds of around 10 cycles each paired TRBV1-TRBV30 forward primers with a C-beta reverse primer. TCRdb passed the multiplex PCR reads through MiXCR, listing each CDR3 protein once. The sample shows approximately 330,000 distinct CDR3 sequences, around 60% of them seen only once. This sequence was found in a man aged 40-50 years with primary liver carcinoma and hepatitis B virus infection. The chain couples TRBV6-6 to TRBJ2-7; D is uncertain. Material: peripheral blood. For the CDR3, the DNA is TGTGCCAACAGTGGCAGCCCCTACGAGCAGTACTTC. It encodes CANSGSPYEQYF.